This T cell receptor beta chain was sequenced for a study of shared T cell receptors in the human thymus. From germline, CDR1 is SEHNR and CDR2 FQNEAQ (reference sequence). The V gene end was trimmed by 2 bases and the J gene end by 6 bases; junction bases not matched to a gene: 11. The CDR3 runs to 16 residues. Clones were sequenced by immunoSEQ multiplex PCR, and TCRdb holds only the in-frame ones, with some missing. The sample carries about 660,000 clones, about 90% recorded once. The sample was also reused in another study, on human thymus T cells. Per that study: Thymic resections from corrective heart surgery supplied the tissue.

The sample consisted of thymocytes. V gene TRBV7-9 combines with J gene TRBJ1-2, with 8 bases that match TRBD1. This clonotype was obtained from a boy under two years old with a congenital heart defect. CDR3 nucleotide sequence: TGTGCCAGCAGCTTAACGTTCGGCAGGGGGCATCATGGCTACACCTTC. As protein: CASSLTFGRGHHGYTF.